Following are 14 T cell receptor beta chains from one sample sequenced in a study of radiotherapy plus CTLA-4 blockade in lung cancer. The assay was immunoSEQ multiplex PCR, and TCRdb's table has in-frame clones only and misses some. This table holds tens of thousands of clones, just over 75% found once. Sequencing used peripheral blood, obtained from a patient treated with radiotherapy plus ipilimumab. These receptors were taken from a human donor with non-small cell lung cancer who had a partial response to radiotherapy plus ipilimumab.

CDR3 nucleotides: TGTGCCAGCAGCGAGACGACAGGGGGCGTCTATGGCTACACCTTC. Translating it yields CASSETTGGVYGYTF. The chain couples TRBV2 to TRBJ1-2; 10 bases are shared with TRBD1. Germline lookup yields CDR1 SNHLY and CDR2 FYNNEI. J was trimmed by 4 bases and V by 6 bases; bases with no gene match: 8. The CDR3 length is 15 residues.

The chain is built from TRBV12-5 and TRBJ2-3; D possibly corresponds to TRBD2 (5 bases). This CDR3 comprises 16 residues. Trimming stripped 3 bases from V and 2 bases from J, with 15 bases between. The germline V gene has CDR1 LGHNT and CDR2 FRNRAP. DNA for the CDR3: TGTGCTAGTGGTTTTTCTCTAGCAGCATTCACAGATACGCAGTATTTT. Residues: CASGFSLAAFTDTQYF. Full variable domain (remainder filled in from reference TRBV12-5 and TRBJ2-3): DARVTQTPRHKVTEMGQEVTMRCQPILGHNTVFWYRQTMMQGLELLAYFRNRAPLDDSGMPKDRFSAEMPDATLATLKIQPSEPRDSAVYFCASGFSLAAFTDTQYFGPGTRLTVL.

For this clone: Other nucleotide sequences in the sample specify the same CDR3. The V and J genes are TRBV7-9 and TRBJ2-2; D uncertain. Germline CDR1 reads SEHNR; CDR2 reads FQNEAQ (reference sequence). This CDR3 has 15 amino acids. The ends were cut back, 5 bases at V and 2 bases at J, with 12 bases in the middle. CDR3 sequence (DNA): TGTGCCAGCAGCCCCCCTGGCAGTAACACCGGGGAGCTGTTTTTT. Protein product: CASSPPGSNTGELFF.

The chain carries TRBV10-3 and TRBJ2-3; 11 nucleotides agree with TRBD1. Looked up from germline, CDR1 is ENHRY and CDR2 is SYGVKD. The CDR3 is made up of 15 amino acids. With 9 bases clipped from V and 2 bases from J, the junction kept 7 bases outside the gene matches. The CDR3 loop is CAIAGTGGVTDTQYF. CDR3 coding DNA: TGTGCCATAGCCGGGACAGGGGGAGTCACAGATACGCAGTATTTT.

This chain uses TRBV5-1 with TRBJ2-7; 12 bases are shared with TRBD1. CDR3 length: 18 amino acids. Germline-derived CDR1 and CDR2 are SGHRS and YFSETQ. Trimming removed 3 bases from V and 1 base from J; junction bases left unmatched: 11. CDR3 nucleotide sequence: TGCGCCAGCAGCTACTCCGGGACAGGGGGCGCGGCGTCCTACGAGCAGTACTTC. This encodes CASSYSGTGGAASYEQYF.

This clone has a single count. This chain joins TRBV9 and TRBJ2-7, with TRBD1 matching 7 bases. The V and J ends lost 4 bases and 8 bases, in that order; junction bases with no gene match: 9. This CDR3 comprises 13 residues. The V gene's germline CDR1 is SGDLS and CDR2 YYNGEE. The CDR3 nucleotides are TGTGCCAGCAGCTCCCGGACAGGAACCAAGCAGTACTTC. This encodes CASSSRTGTKQYF.

The rearrangement links TRBV6-5 to TRBJ2-2; no definite D call. The CDR3 sequence is 14 residues long. V lost 7 bases and J 2 bases, leaving 11 bases between the germline ends. Germline-derived CDR1 and CDR2 are MNHEY and SVGAGI. The CDR3 loop reads CASTASGNTGELFF. CDR3 bases: TGTGCCAGCACCGCTTCAGGCAACACCGGGGAGCTGTTTTTT.

The chain is built from TRBV28 and TRBJ1-6; a weak D match, TRBD1 (5 bases). From germline, CDR1 is MDHEN and CDR2 SYDVKM. V was shortened by 3 bases and J by 8 bases, with 11 bases between the two germline ends. The CDR3 extends over 14 amino acids. The CDR3 region is CASSLSGRYSPLHF. The CDR3 coding sequence is TGTGCCAGCAGTTTGTCAGGGAGGTATTCACCCCTCCACTTT. The full variable domain, completed using reference TRBV28 and TRBJ1-6, is DVKVTQSSRYLVKRTGEKVFLECVQDMDHENMFWYRQDPGLGLRLIYFSYDVKMKEKGDIPEGYSVSREKKERFSLILESASTNQTSMYLCASSLSGRYSPLHFGNGTRLTVT.

The V call is TRBV6-1, the J call TRBJ2-2; D possibly corresponds to TRBD1 (6 bases). The V gene's germline CDR1 is MNHNS and CDR2 SASEGT. This CDR3 is built from 14 residues. V gave up 8 bases and J gave up 5 bases, with 15 bases separating them. CDR3 nucleotides: TGTGCCAGCCGAGCCAACAGGGAGACCGGGGAGCTGTTTTTT. This translates into CASRANRETGELFF.

In this sample, this clone is medium-sized. The CDR3 protein is CASSFGSGEQYF. CDR3 coding DNA: TGTGCCAGCAGCTTTGGCTCCGGGGAGCAGTACTTC. V gene TRBV7-9 combines with J gene TRBJ2-7; D not certain. V was pared by 3 bases and J by 7 bases, with 10 bases between. The CDR3 has 12 residues. The V gene's germline CDR1 is SEHNR and CDR2 FQNEAQ (reference sequence).

The chain combines TRBV28 with TRBJ2-1, with 12 bases that match TRBD2. The junction had 3 bases not matched to a gene; V was cut back by 2 bases and J by 4 bases. The CDR3 covers 16 residues. Germline V gene lookup returns CDR1 MDHEN and CDR2 SYDVKM. CDR3 DNA: TGTGCCAGCAGTTTAACGCTAGCGGGGGGGTACAATGAGCAGTTCTTC. Translated, it gives CASSLTLAGGYNEQFF.

This chain connects TRBV5-1 to TRBJ2-1; D is perhaps TRBD2 (6 bases). Trimming stripped 0 bases from V and 8 bases from J, with 9 bases between. The CDR3 loop spans 13 amino acids. CDR1 SGHRS and CDR2 YFSETQ come from the germline V gene. CDR3 loop: CASSLALAHEQFF. CDR3 DNA sequence: TGCGCCAGCAGCTTGGCACTAGCCCATGAGCAGTTCTTC. The full variable domain, rest sourced from reference TRBV5-1 and TRBJ2-1, is KAGVTQTPRYLIKTRGQQVTLSCSPISGHRSVSWYQQTPGQGLQFLFEYFSETQRNKGNFPGRFSGRQFSNSRSEMNVSTLELGDSALYLCASSLALAHEQFFGPGTRLTVL.

This clone occurred a few times. The chain joins TRBV7-9 to TRBJ1-1; 12 nucleotides agree with TRBD1. The J segment lost 1 base and the V segment lost 4 bases, leaving 13 bases of the junction unmatched. There are 19 residues in the CDR3. Germline CDR1 and CDR2: SEHNR and FQNEAQ (reference sequence). The CDR3 nucleotides read TGTGCCAGCAGCTCCCCACGGGTGGGACAGGGGGCTGGGAACACTGAAGCTTTCTTT. It codes for CASSSPRVGQGAGNTEAFF. Full variable domain (outside the CDR3, taken from reference TRBV7-9 and TRBJ1-1): DTGVSQNPRHKITKRGQNVTFRCDPISEHNRLYWYRQTLGQGPEFLTYFQNEAQLEKSRLLSDRFSAERPKGSFSTLEIQRTEQGDSAMYLCASSSPRVGQGAGNTEAFFGQGTRLTVV.

The CDR3 loop is CASSPLPPKDSTQYF. Written as DNA, the CDR3 is TGTGCCAGCTCACCTCTACCCCCAAAAGACTCGACCCAGTACTTC. This chain connects TRBV18 to TRBJ2-5, with D uncertain. Germline V gene data show CDR1 as KGHSH and CDR2 as LQKENI. The CDR3 totals 15 residues. The ends were cut back, 3 bases at V and 7 bases at J, with 18 bases in the middle.